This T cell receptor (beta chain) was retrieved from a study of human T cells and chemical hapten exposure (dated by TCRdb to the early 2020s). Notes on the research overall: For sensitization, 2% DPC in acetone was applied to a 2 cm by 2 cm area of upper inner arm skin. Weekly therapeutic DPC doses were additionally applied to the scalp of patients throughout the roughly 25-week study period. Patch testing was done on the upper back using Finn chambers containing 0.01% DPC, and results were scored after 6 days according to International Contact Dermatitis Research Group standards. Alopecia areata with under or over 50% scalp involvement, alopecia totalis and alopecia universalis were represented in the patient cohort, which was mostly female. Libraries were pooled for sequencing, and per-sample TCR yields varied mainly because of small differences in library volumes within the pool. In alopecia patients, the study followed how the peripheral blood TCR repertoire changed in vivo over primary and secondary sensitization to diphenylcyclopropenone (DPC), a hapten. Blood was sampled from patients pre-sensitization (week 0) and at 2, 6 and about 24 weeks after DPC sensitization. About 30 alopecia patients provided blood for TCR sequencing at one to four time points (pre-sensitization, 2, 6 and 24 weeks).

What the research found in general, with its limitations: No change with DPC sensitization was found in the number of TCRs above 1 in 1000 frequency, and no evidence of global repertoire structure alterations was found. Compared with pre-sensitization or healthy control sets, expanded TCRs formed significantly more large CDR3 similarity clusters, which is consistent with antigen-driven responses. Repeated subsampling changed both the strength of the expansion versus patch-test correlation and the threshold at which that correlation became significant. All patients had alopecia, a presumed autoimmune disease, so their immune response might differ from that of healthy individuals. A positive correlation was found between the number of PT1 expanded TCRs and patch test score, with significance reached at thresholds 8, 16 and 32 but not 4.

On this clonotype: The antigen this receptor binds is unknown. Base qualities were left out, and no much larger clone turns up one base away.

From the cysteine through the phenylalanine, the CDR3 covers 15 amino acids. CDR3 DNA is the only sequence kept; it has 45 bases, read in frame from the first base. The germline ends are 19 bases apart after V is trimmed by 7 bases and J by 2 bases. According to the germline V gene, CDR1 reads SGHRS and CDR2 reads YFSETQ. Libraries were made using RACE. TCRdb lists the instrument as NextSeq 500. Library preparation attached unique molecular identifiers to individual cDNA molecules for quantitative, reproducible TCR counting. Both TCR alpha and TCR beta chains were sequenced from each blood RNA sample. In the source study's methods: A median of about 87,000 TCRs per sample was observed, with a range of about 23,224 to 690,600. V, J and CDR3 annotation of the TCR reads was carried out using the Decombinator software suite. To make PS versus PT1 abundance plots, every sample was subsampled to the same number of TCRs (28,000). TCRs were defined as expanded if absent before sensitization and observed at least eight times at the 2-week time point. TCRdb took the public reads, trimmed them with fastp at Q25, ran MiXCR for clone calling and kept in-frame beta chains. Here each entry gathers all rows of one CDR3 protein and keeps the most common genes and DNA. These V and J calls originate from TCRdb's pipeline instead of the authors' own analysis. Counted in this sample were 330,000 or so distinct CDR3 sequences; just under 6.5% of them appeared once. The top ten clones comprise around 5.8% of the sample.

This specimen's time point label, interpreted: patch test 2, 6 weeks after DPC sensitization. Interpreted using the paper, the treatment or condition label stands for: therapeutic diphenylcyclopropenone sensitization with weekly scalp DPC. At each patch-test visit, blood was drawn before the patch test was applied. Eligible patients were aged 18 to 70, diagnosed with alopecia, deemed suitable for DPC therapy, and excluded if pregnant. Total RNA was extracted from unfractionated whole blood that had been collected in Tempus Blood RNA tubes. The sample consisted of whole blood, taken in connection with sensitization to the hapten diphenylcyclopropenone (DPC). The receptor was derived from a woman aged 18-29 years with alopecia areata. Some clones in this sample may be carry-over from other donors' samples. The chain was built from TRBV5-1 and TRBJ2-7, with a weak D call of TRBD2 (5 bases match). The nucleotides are TGCGCCAGCCGCCCCTCGAGGGATCGGACCTACGAGCAGTACTTC. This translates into CASRPSRDRTYEQYF.